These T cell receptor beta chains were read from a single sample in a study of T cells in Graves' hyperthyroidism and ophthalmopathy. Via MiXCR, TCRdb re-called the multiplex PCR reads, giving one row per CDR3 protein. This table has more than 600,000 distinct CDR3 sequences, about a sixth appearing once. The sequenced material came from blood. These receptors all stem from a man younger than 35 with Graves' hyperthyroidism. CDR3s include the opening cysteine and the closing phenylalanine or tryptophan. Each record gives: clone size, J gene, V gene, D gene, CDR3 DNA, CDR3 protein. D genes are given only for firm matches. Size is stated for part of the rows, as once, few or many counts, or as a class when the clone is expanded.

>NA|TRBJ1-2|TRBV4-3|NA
TGCGCCAGCAGCCAAGATCGCGTCCAGGGGTCCTGGAGGGGCTACACCTTC
CASSQDRVQGSWRGYTF
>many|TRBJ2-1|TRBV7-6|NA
TGTGCCAGCAGCTTAGCTGTGGATGAGCAGTTCTTC
CASSLAVDEQFF
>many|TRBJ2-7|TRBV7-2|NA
TGTGCCAGCAGCTTAGACCCGAACTCCTACGAGCAGTACTTC
CASSLDPNSYEQYF
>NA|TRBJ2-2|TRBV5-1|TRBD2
TGCGCCAGCAGCTTGATAAGCGGGAGGCCACCGGGCACCGGGGAGCTGTTTTTT
CASSLISGRPPGTGELFF
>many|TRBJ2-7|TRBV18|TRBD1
TGTGCCAGCTCACCCACGACAGGGACCTCCTACGAGCAGTACTTC
CASSPTTGTSYEQYF
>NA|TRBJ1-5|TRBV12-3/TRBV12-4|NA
TGTGCCAGCAGTGCCAGTGCGGGGACAATCCGCAATCAGCCCCAGCATTTT
CASSASAGTIRNQPQHF
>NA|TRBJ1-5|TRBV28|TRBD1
TGTGCCAGCAGTTTGACCGGGACAGGTGTTGTTCGGCCCCAGCATTTT
CASSLTGTGVVRPQHF
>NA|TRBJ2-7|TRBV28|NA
TGTGCCAGCAGCAGCTTTTTGCAGGCTTCCTACGAGCAGTACTTC
CASSSFLQASYEQYF
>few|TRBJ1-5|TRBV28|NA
TGTGCCAGCAGCCCCCTGGGTGATAGCAATCAGCCCCAGCATTTT
CASSPLGDSNQPQHF
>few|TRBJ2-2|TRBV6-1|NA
TGTGCCAGCAGTCCCCGGGACTTTCGGGGGAACACCGGGGAGCTGTTTTTT
CASSPRDFRGNTGELFF
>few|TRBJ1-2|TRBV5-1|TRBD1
TGCGCCAGCAGCTTGGATCCGGCAGGGGGTAACTATGGCTACACCTTC
CASSLDPAGGNYGYTF
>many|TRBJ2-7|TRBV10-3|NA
TGTGCCATCAGTGCTGGGGACGGTACCTACGAGCAGTACTTC
CAISAGDGTYEQYF
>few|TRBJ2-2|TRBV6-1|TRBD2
TGTGCCAGTCGTGAGGGAGGGACCGGGGAGCTGTTTTTT
CASREGGTGELFF
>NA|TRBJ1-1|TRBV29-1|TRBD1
TGCAGCGTTGAGAAGGCCAGGGGGCCCACTGAAGCTTTCTTT
CSVEKARGPTEAFF
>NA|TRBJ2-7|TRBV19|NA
TGTGCCAGTAGTAAATGGAACGGCGAGCAGTACTTC
CASSKWNGEQYF
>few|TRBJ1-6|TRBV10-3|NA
TGTGCCACCGCAGGGCCTAATTCACCCCTCCACTTT
CATAGPNSPLHF
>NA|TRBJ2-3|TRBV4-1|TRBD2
TGCGCCAGCAGCCAAGGGGTGCTAGCGGGAGGGCCCCAGCCAGATACGCAGTATTTT
CASSQGVLAGGPQPDTQYF
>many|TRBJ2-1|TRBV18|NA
TGTGCCAGCTCACGCACCCCAACGCCAGGCGATGAGCAGTTCTTC
CASSRTPTPGDEQFF
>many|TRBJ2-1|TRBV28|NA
TGTGCCAGCAGTTTACTGCTAGTTCCCTTACTGAGCTCCTACAATGAGCAGTTCTTC
CASSLLLVPLLSSYNEQFF
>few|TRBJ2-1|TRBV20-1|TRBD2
TGCAGTGCTAGATTCCGGGGGGGTGGTAATGAGCAGTTCTTC
CSARFRGGGNEQFF
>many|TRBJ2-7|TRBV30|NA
TGTGCCTACGGACGGACCTTCTACGAGCAGTACTTC
CAYGRTFYEQYF
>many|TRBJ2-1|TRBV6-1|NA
TGTGCCAGCAGTGAGATCGGGGTGGAGTGGGAGCAGTTCTTC
CASSEIGVEWEQFF
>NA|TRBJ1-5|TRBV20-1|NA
TGCAGTGCTAAAAACAGGGAAAATCAGCCCCAGCATTTT
CSAKNRENQPQHF
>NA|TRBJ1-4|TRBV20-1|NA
TGCAGTGCACCCACTAGGCTTGAAAAACTGTTTTTT
CSAPTRLEKLFF
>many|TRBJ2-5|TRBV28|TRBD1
TGTGCCAGCATCCCAGGGGGAGAACAAGAGACCCAGTACTTC
CASIPGGEQETQYF
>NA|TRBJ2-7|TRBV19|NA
TGTGCCAGTAGTATGCGACAGGACAACCCTATCTACGAGCAGTACTTC
CASSMRQDNPIYEQYF
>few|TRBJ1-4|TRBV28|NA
TGTGCCAGCGGGGGCAGCACTAATGAAAAACTGTTTTTT
CASGGSTNEKLFF
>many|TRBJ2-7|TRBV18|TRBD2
TGTGCCAGCTCACCACCGGGACTAGCGAGGCACGAGCAGTACTTC
CASSPPGLARHEQYF
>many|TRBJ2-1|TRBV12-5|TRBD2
TGTGCTACCCGGACTAGCGGTTCGTACAATGAGCAGTTCTTC
CATRTSGSYNEQFF
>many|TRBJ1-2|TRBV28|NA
TGTGCCAGCAGTTTATGGGACTTTGGCTACACCTTC
CASSLWDFGYTF
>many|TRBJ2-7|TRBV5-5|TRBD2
TGTGCCAGCAGCTTCGTAATAGCGGGAACGTACGAGCAGTACTTC
CASSFVIAGTYEQYF
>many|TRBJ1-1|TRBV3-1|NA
TGTGCCAGCAGCCGAGACACTGAAGCTTTCTTT
CASSRDTEAFF
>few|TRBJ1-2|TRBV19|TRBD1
TGTGCCAGTAGTATGGCAGGGGGATACTATGGCTACACCTTC
CASSMAGGYYGYTF
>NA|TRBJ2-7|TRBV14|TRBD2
TGTGCCAGCAGCCTGGGTGAGGGCGGGAGGACCTACGAGCAGTACTTC
CASSLGEGGRTYEQYF
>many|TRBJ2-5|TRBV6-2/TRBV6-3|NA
TGTGCCACCATTTCCGCCAGGGAGACCCAGTACTTC
CATISARETQYF
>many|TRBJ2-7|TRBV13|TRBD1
TGTGCCAGCAGCGAGTCCGGGACAGTCGTGCAGTACTTC
CASSESGTVVQYF
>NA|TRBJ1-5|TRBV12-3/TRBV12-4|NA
TGTGCCAGCAGGGGTGACACAAGCGATCAGCCCCAGCATTTT
CASRGDTSDQPQHF
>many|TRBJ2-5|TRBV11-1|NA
TGTGCCAGCAGCCCGGTGGGGGAAGAGACCCAGTACTTC
CASSPVGEETQYF
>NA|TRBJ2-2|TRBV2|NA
TGTGCCAGCGGTTACCGGGGCGAGACCGGGGAGCTGTTTTTT
CASGYRGETGELFF
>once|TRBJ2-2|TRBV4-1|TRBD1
TGCGCCAGCAGCCAGACGGGACAGGGAGTCTCCGGGGAGCTGTTTTTT
CASSQTGQGVSGELFF